The entry that follows covers one T cell receptor beta chain sequence. Its antigen is not identified. This sample also contains other DNA sequences that code for the same CDR3. Germline V gene data show CDR1 as GTSNPN and CDR2 as SVGIG (reference sequence). V lost 1 base and J lost 9; bases outside the gene matches: 1. This CDR3 is 12 amino acids long. This sample was taken from a study of shared clonotypes between healthy human individuals. Assay used: immunoSEQ multiplex PCR; TCRdb lists only in-frame clones, some missing. The sample holds roughly 2.6 million clones, around 94% seen once. Findings and caveats of the study: Naive CD4 clonotypes were shared across several donors at roughly 5.3%.

The donor population consisted of healthy HIV-negative adults with no recent acute infections or vaccinations. Memory CD4+ cells were the fraction left after CD45RA+ naive selection. The V and J genes are TRBV30 and TRBJ2-1, with 9 bases aligning to TRBD1. The sample consisted of naive CD4+ T cells sorted from blood. Subset reported: CD45RA+ positively selected. This receptor was obtained from a young man in good health. CDR3 sequence (DNA): TGTGCCTGGAGTGGACAGGGGGGTGAGCAGTTCTTC. Amino acids: CAWSGQGGEQFF.